This TCR beta chain was sequenced in a study of blood T cell repertoires in COVID-19. For the study at large: Some COVID-19 samples were acute and others convalescent; all came from the United States, Italy and Spain.

Authors' data handling: Researchers report that nucleated cell counts were estimated from reference gene primer amplification. Some clones are missing from TCRdb's copy, which holds only in-frame ones; the method was immunoSEQ multiplex PCR. The D gene and trimming were derived from the DNA, and the V and J assignments and clone size from that table. Among 200,000 to 250,000 clones listed, 85% to 90% were seen once. The CDR3 covers 16 residues. The germline V and J ends were trimmed by 3 bases and 2 bases, with 15 bases remaining between them. Germline values: CDR1 SGDLS, CDR2 YYNGEE. The source of this sequence is a woman in her forties or fifties with acute COVID-19. The specimen was PBMCs or T cells enriched from blood (not recorded which). This chain connects TRBV9 to TRBJ1-3; maybe TRBD1 (5 bases). The CDR3 is CASSAAEGRPGNTIYF. The CDR3 coding sequence is TGTGCCAGCAGCGCGGCAGAGGGGAGGCCTGGAAACACCATATATTTT.